This TCR beta chain was found in a study of T cell responses to AZD1222 COVID-19 vaccine. The CDR3 length is 14 residues. Germline-derived CDR1 and CDR2 are SSHAT and FNYEAQ (reference sequence). The table came from immunoSEQ multiplex PCR; TCRdb's copy has only in-frame clones and leaves some out. There are 95,000 to 150,000 clones in the sample; roughly 88% occur only once, and 9.4% lies in the top ten. V is TRBV7-7 and J is TRBJ2-2; no clear D gene. The source material was peripheral blood, sampled on day 0 of AZD1222 vaccination. This clonotype was sampled from an adult in good health. The CDR3: CATAPRAKLGELFF. The CDR3 DNA reads as TGTGCTACGGCCCCAAGGGCGAAACTCGGGGAGCTGTTTTTT.